The rows below give T cell receptor beta chains drawn from one sample of a study of blood T cell repertoires in COVID-19. Method: immunoSEQ multiplex PCR; TCRdb's copy keeps in-frame clones and lacks some. This sample has 350,000 to 400,000 clones, with approximately 90% found just once. The sequencing sample was made of PBMCs or T cells enriched from blood (not recorded which). The receptors stem from a woman aged 40 to 55 who had been exposed to COVID-19. The CDR3 runs from the conserved cysteine through the conserved F or W. A D gene is named only where the DNA matches it firmly.

d_call | v_call | cdr3_aa
NA | TRBV30 | CAWTKDRLAATF
NA | TRBV25-1 | CASSRGQQEAFF
TRBD2 | TRBV11-2 | CASSLVMASGRGELFF
NA | TRBV7-8 | CASSSIRGTLSTEAFF
TRBD2 | TRBV24-1 | CATSARGGPYNEQFF
NA | TRBV5-1 | CASSLGQDPNYGYTF
NA | TRBV6-2/TRBV6-3 | CASSYLTKGKARADTQYF
NA | TRBV6-5 | CASKAGERGIYGYTF
TRBD1 | TRBV24-1 | CATSETGGGQETQYF
TRBD1 | TRBV19 | CASQTRTGRTYEQYF
TRBD1 | TRBV27 | CASRRDSQETQYF
TRBD2 | TRBV9 | CASSVVASGGVYNEQFF
NA | TRBV6-1 | CASSEGAPLHF
TRBD1 | TRBV29-1 | CSVEIDRTGDVYGYTF
TRBD2 | TRBV14 | CASSQEYKLAGAQVNEQFF
NA | TRBV27 | CASSLRSTSNYGYTF
TRBD2 | TRBV7-2 | CASSLGLAGGITDTQYF
NA | TRBV7-3 | CASGQPSGNTIYF
TRBD1 | TRBV13 | CASSFWSSGTENEKLFF
NA | TRBV4-1 | CASSHTQGKSGNNEQFF
NA | TRBV27 | CASSSEMNTEAFF
NA | TRBV30 | CAWFTANSPLHF
NA | TRBV19 | CASSILRQDNQPQHF
NA | TRBV2 | CASSIRGVETQYF
TRBD1 | TRBV9 | CASSEQGYGNTIYF
TRBD1 | TRBV11-3 | CASSLAPRDRAYEQYF
NA | TRBV24-1 | CATSRPGAEGYTF
TRBD1 | TRBV7-9 | CASSLFRDSPNEQYF
NA | TRBV30 | CAWSIDMNTEAFF
TRBD2 | TRBV5-1 | CASSQSPGVAGQETQYF
NA | TRBV6-6 | CASSRRVGRGMGQPQHF
TRBD2 | TRBV5-4 | CASSRGGTYEQYF
TRBD2 | TRBV4-3 | CASSQSPSGYNEQFF
NA | TRBV5-1 | CASSRPGAGNTIYF
TRBD1 | TRBV5-8 | CASSAGTGVAFSNQPQHF
NA | TRBV4-1 | CASSRRQSSSYNEQFF
TRBD1 | TRBV2 | CASDRETTEAFF
TRBD2 | TRBV27 | CVAGTTDTQYF
NA | TRBV28 | CASSLSGWGRYSNQPQHF
TRBD1 | TRBV29-1 | CSGKQGGTEAFF
NA | TRBV3-1/TRBV3-2 | CASSQTSGQGLVVSPLHF
TRBD1 | TRBV7-9 | CASSSSDRGGEQYF
NA | TRBV4-1 | CASSRITGGRTEAFF
NA | TRBV10-1 | CASSVSNEQFF
NA | TRBV15 | CATKQVINTEAFF
TRBD2 | TRBV19 | CASSIGLAGGPNTGELFF
NA | TRBV5-1 | CASSRDTVTDTQYF
TRBD1 | TRBV20-1 | CSASLADRMSPQHF
NA | TRBV7-9 | CASSFLFGDISYEQYF
TRBD1 | TRBV19 | CASSLDRGRGNTIYF
NA | TRBV2 | CASSTLGSSPLHF
NA | TRBV7-2 | CASSLVGGSLNTEAFF